The 11 T cell receptor beta chains in this list originate from one sample, sequenced in a study of T cells in Graves' hyperthyroidism and ophthalmopathy. Amplification of TCR beta CDR3 regions used RNA as the template. HTBI primers were employed in a first-round RT-PCR of the TCR CDR3. TCRdb processed the multiplex PCR reads anew with MiXCR; each CDR3 protein has one entry. This sample yields around 600,000 distinct CDR3 sequences, of which about 14% are seen a single time; around 13% belongs to the top ten. Sequencing used blood. The receptors stem from a woman aged 45-65 years with Graves' ophthalmopathy.

This clonotype came up many times. The V gene is TRBV20-1, the J gene TRBJ2-1; 9 bases are shared with TRBD1. In germline, CDR1 is DFQATT, CDR2 SNEGSKA (reference sequence). Unmatched junction bases numbered 9, after V lost 7 bases and J lost 2 bases. The length of the CDR3 is 15 residues. Written as DNA, the CDR3 is TGCAGTGTTGACACCGGGACAGGGCCCTACAATGAGCAGTTCTTC. Amino acid sequence: CSVDTGTGPYNEQFF.

This chain links TRBV28 with TRBJ1-1, with 10 bases lining up with TRBD1. V shed 7 bases and J 4 bases; nucleotides not matched to a gene: 6. Germline V CDR1 and CDR2: MDHEN, SYDVKM. The CDR3 sequence is 14 residues long. The CDR3 sequence: CASNQGTGATEAFF. Written as DNA, the CDR3 is TGTGCCAGCAATCAAGGGACAGGGGCCACTGAAGCTTTCTTT. Full variable domain (rest looked up from reference TRBV28 and TRBJ1-1): DVKVTQSSRYLVKRTGEKVFLECVQDMDHENMFWYRQDPGLGLRLIYFSYDVKMKEKGDIPEGYSVSREKKERFSLILESASTNQTSMYLCASNQGTGATEAFFGQGTRLTVV.

The gene calls are TRBV19 and TRBJ2-1; D unclear. The germline CDR1 and CDR2 sequences are LNHDA and SQIVND (reference sequence). The CDR3 is 15 amino acids. Trimming removed 9 bases at V and 4 bases at J, with 19 bases between. The CDR3: CASMPGPTGYNEQFF. CDR3 bases: TGTGCCAGCATGCCCGGGCCGACTGGTTACAATGAGCAGTTCTTC.

This clonotype was counted many times. The chain has TRBV18 and TRBJ2-3; D is ambiguous. Germline-derived CDR1 and CDR2 are KGHSH and LQKENI. The CDR3 has 15 amino acids. V lost 6 bases and J lost 0, with 13 bases in between. CDR3 in amino acids: CASSSAPSSTDTQYF. CDR3 in DNA: TGTGCCAGCTCCTCAGCCCCCTCTAGCACAGATACGCAGTATTTT. The whole variable domain, remainder taken from reference TRBV18 and TRBJ2-3, is NAGVMQNPRHLVRRRGQEARLRCSPMKGHSHVYWYRQLPEEGLKFMVYLQKENIIDESGMPKERFSAEFPKEGPSILRIQQVVRGDSAAYFCASSSAPSSTDTQYFGPGTRLTVL.

The genes are TRBV6-1 and TRBJ1-6, with 7 bases aligning to TRBD1. V lost 8 bases and J lost 6; bases outside the gene matches: 4. This CDR3 region has 13 residues. Germline V CDR1 and CDR2: MNHNS, SASEGT. CDR3 bases: TGTGCCAGCGGGGGACAGCTTAATTCACCCCTCCACTTT. Its translation: CASGGQLNSPLHF.

This clonotype was found many times. J is TRBJ2-1 and V is TRBV7-9; D might be TRBD1 (6 bases). V was clipped by 1 base and J by 8 bases, with 15 bases between them. Germline CDR1 is SEHNR and CDR2 is FQNEAQ (reference sequence). This CDR3 region has 15 residues. As DNA, the CDR3 is TGTGCCAGCAGCTTAGTTTCAGGGGCTGGGGATGAGCAGTTCTTC. Protein sequence: CASSLVSGAGDEQFF.

This clonotype was observed a handful of times. The gene calls are TRBV7-2 and TRBJ2-1, with 8 positions matching TRBD2. In germline, CDR1 is SGHTA, CDR2 FQGNSA. Trimming at V came to 6 bases and at J to 11 bases, leaving 9 bases not matched to a gene. This CDR3 is built from 13 residues. For the CDR3, the DNA is TGTGCCAGCAGGAATCCGGGACTAGATAAGCAGTTCTTC. Translated: CASRNPGLDKQFF.

The V call is TRBV6-2 or TRBV6-3, the J call TRBJ2-3, with D hard to call. The CDR3 runs 13 residues. Deletions cut 8 bases from V and 0 bases from J, with 9 bases between. The germline V gene encodes CDR1 MNHEY and CDR2 SVGEGT. CDR3 sequence (DNA): TGTGCCAGCCACTACCGGAGCACAGATACGCAGTATTTT. It is translated as CASHYRSTDTQYF.

The J gene is TRBJ2-6, the V gene TRBV7-9; maybe TRBD2 (6 bases). CDR3 size: 16 residues. Germline-derived CDR1 and CDR2 are SEHNR and FQNEAQ (reference sequence). Trimming left V 0 bases short and J 6 bases short, with 12 bases between. CDR3 amino acids: CASSLAGGLEANVLTF. The CDR3, as DNA: TGTGCCAGCAGCTTAGCGGGGGGTCTTGAGGCCAACGTCCTGACTTTC.

The chain is built from TRBV18 and TRBJ1-6; the D gene is possibly TRBD1 (5 bases). The CDR3 is 17 amino acids. Germline lookup yields CDR1 KGHSH and CDR2 LQKENI. V lost 1 base and J 2 bases, leaving 12 bases between the germline ends. The CDR3: CASSPRQGGTYNSPLHF. CDR3 nucleotides: TGTGCCAGCTCACCACGGCAGGGAGGGACCTATAATTCACCCCTCCACTTT.

This clonotype was seen a few times. The chain carries TRBV27 and TRBJ2-3; 12 bases fit TRBD2. Trimming at V came to 4 bases and at J to 7 bases, leaving 9 bases not matched to a gene. The CDR3 runs to 16 residues. Per the germline V gene, CDR1 is MNHEY and CDR2 is SMNVEV (reference sequence). This chain's CDR3 is CASSSWTSGITYTQYF. The DNA for the CDR3 is TGTGCCAGCAGTTCTTGGACTAGCGGGATTACCTATACGCAGTATTTT.